This T cell receptor beta chain emerged from a study of cytomegalovirus exposure and HLA in healthy donors. Study conclusions and caveats: Analyses of presence and absence presupposed an approximately uniform sequencing depth across donors. Information on immune exposure was restricted to one variable (CMV serostatus). Sequencing probably produced one cluster of sequence variants that were highly shared.

Vbeta (60) and Jbeta (13) primers were used in the PCR. Assay: immunoSEQ multiplex PCR; the TCRdb copy retains only in-frame clones and omits some. The table lists tens of thousands of clones, roughly 50% of them singletons. This CDR3 comprises 11 residues. Germline V gene data show CDR1 as LGHNT and CDR2 as FRNRAP. V was trimmed by 2 bases and J by 4 bases, leaving 3 bases between them. As concerns this clone: Its specificity is not known.

The study sampled nominally healthy donors, though unrecorded immune exposures were likely. The genes are TRBV12-5 and TRBJ2-7; D gene uncertain. Source material: PBMCs. The origin of this receptor is a middle-aged woman in good health and CMV-seropositive. This CDR3 is CASGLIYEQYF. The CDR3 DNA follows: TGTGCTAGTGGTTTGATATACGAGCAGTACTTC.